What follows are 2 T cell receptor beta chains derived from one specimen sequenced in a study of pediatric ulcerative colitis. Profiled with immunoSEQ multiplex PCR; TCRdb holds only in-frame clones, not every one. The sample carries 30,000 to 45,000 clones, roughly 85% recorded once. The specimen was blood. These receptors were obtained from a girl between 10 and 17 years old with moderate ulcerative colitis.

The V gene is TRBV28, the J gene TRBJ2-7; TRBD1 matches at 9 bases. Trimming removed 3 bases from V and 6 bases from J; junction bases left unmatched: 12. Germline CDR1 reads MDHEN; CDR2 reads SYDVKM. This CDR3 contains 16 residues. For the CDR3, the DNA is TGTGCCAGCAGTTTTGGTCTGGGACAGGGTGTGCCCGAGCAGTACTTC. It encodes CASSFGLGQGVPEQYF.

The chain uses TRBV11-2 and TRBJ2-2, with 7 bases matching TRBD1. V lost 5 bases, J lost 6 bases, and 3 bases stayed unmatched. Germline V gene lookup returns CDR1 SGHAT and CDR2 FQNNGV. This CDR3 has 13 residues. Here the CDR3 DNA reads TGTGCCAGCAGCCCGCAGGGGGCCGGGGAGCTGTTTTTT. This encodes CASSPQGAGELFF.